Listed below are T cell receptor beta chains from one sample, sequenced in a study of regulatory T cells in long-lasting Graves disease. A single record per CDR3 protein comes from TCRdb applying MiXCR to the multiplex PCR reads. The sample yields 650,000 to 700,000 distinct CDR3 sequences, around 32% seen once. Sequenced here: peripheral blood mononuclear cells (PBMCs), sampled when the disease was refractory, from a patient treated with antithyroid drugs. Every receptor here comes from a female donor with Graves disease. CDR3s include the opening cysteine and the closing phenylalanine or tryptophan. A D gene is named only where the DNA matches it firmly. Expanded clones get a size class; other rows say once, few or many, or leave the size out.

V gene	D gene	J gene	clone size	CDR3 DNA	CDR3 protein
TRBV5-1	-	TRBJ1-1	few	TGCGCCAGCAGCTCATTACCGACAGTGAACACTGAAGCTTTCTTT	CASSSLPTVNTEAFF
TRBV19	-	TRBJ1-2	-	TGTGCCAGTAGTATTTCCATTGGTGATTCGAACTATGGCTACACCTTC	CASSISIGDSNYGYTF
TRBV27	-	TRBJ2-7	few	TGTGCCAGCACATCGCTGGGGCAATACGAGCAGTACTTC	CASTSLGQYEQYF
TRBV6-1	TRBD1	TRBJ1-5	many	TGTGCCAGCAGCGGACAGGGCCATCAGCCCCAGCATTTT	CASSGQGHQPQHF
TRBV20-1	-	TRBJ1-5	few	TGCAGTGCTAGCCGGGGCAGCACATCCAATCAGCCCCAGCATTTT	CSASRGSTSNQPQHF
TRBV5-1	-	TRBJ2-2	-	TGCGCCAGCAGGCACGGGCGGGGACCCCAGAACACCGGGGAGCTGTTTTTT	CASRHGRGPQNTGELFF
TRBV28	-	TRBJ1-2	-	TGTGCCAGCAGTCCTACAGGGAGAGGAGGTGGCTACACCTTC	CASSPTGRGGGYTF
TRBV11-2	TRBD2	TRBJ2-3	few	TGTGCCAGCAGCAACTCAGCGGGACCGGATACGCAGTATTTT	CASSNSAGPDTQYF
TRBV19	-	TRBJ1-5	-	TGTGCCAGTAGTCAATGGGGTCAGCCCCAGCATTTT	CASSQWGQPQHF
TRBV20-1	TRBD2	TRBJ2-3	-	TGCAGTGCTTCCCCGGGGCGGGGGAGCACAGATACGCAGTATTTT	CSASPGRGSTDTQYF
TRBV10-3	TRBD2	TRBJ2-7	few	TGTGCCATCAGCCCCGGGACTAGCGGCCCGACGCTGAAGCAGTACTTC	CAISPGTSGPTLKQYF
TRBV12-3/TRBV12-4	-	TRBJ2-2	-	TGTGCCAGCAGACGACGACCCTCGAACACCGGGGAGCTGTTTTTT	CASRRRPSNTGELFF
TRBV28	-	TRBJ1-5	many	TGTGCCAGCAGTTTAATGAGCAGGGCGCAGCCCCAGCATTTT	CASSLMSRAQPQHF
TRBV28	TRBD1	TRBJ1-1	few	TGTGCCAGCAGTTTAAAGGCAGGGGGACACACTGAAGCTTTCTTT	CASSLKAGGHTEAFF
TRBV11-2	TRBD1	TRBJ2-1	few	TGTGCCAGCAGCTCTCCTTCCGACAGGGGGCCCTACAATGAGCAGTTCTTC	CASSSPSDRGPYNEQFF
TRBV3-1	-	TRBJ1-1	-	TGTGCCAGCAGCCTAGGAGCGGTTGGTGAAGCTTTCTTT	CASSLGAVGEAFF
TRBV11-2	-	TRBJ2-3	-	TGTGCCAGCAGCGCTTGGGGTACGCAGTATTTT	CASSAWGTQYF
TRBV20-1	TRBD2	TRBJ2-5	-	TGCAGTGCGAAGACTAGCGGGAGGCAACAAGAGACCCAGTACTTC	CSAKTSGRQQETQYF
TRBV12-3/TRBV12-4	-	TRBJ1-5	many	TGTGCCAGCAGACCTCAGGGATCTCAGCCCCAGCATTTT	CASRPQGSQPQHF
TRBV12-3/TRBV12-4	-	TRBJ1-2	many	TGTGCCAGCAGTTACGGACGAGGGGGGGCCCTAGGCTCCTTC	CASSYGRGGALGSF
TRBV9	TRBD2	TRBJ2-1	-	TGTGCCAGCAGCCCGACGACTAGCGGAAGCTCCTACAATGAGCAGTTCTTC	CASSPTTSGSSYNEQFF
TRBV27	-	TRBJ1-2	few	TGTGCCAGCAGTTTTGTCCGGTCGACCTTC	CASSFVRSTF
TRBV15	TRBD1	TRBJ1-4	-	TGTGCCACCAGCGGAGGGACAGGGACCGCAACTAATGAAAAACTGTTTTTT	CATSGGTGTATNEKLFF
TRBV12-3/TRBV12-4	-	TRBJ2-7	many	TGTGCCAGCAGTTTGTCAAACAGCCCTCTCTCCTACGAGCAGTACTTC	CASSLSNSPLSYEQYF
TRBV5-5	-	TRBJ1-6	few	TGTGCCAGCAGCTTGGCCATCAATTCACCCCTCCACTTT	CASSLAINSPLHF
TRBV13	TRBD1	TRBJ1-1	-	TGTGCCAGCAGCCCGTGGGACAGGGGACGGAACACTGAAGCTTTCTTT	CASSPWDRGRNTEAFF
TRBV11-2	-	TRBJ1-6	many	TGTGCCAGCAGCCTCGGAGTGGGGTCGAATTCACCCCTCCACTTT	CASSLGVGSNSPLHF
TRBV20-1	TRBD1	TRBJ1-2	few	TGCAGTGGAAGGGACAGGGGCGATTTTAACTATGGCTACACCTTC	CSGRDRGDFNYGYTF
TRBV2	-	TRBJ1-6	-	TGTGCCAGCAGGGCGAGGGTGATCCTAGATTCACCCCTCCACTTT	CASRARVILDSPLHF
TRBV6-5	-	TRBJ1-4	-	TGTGCCAGCAGTTACCAGGGGAGGACTAATGAAAAACTGTTTTTT	CASSYQGRTNEKLFF
TRBV10-3	-	TRBJ1-6	-	TGTGCCATCAGTGGGGCCGGGCCAAAAGGTCGGAGCTCCTATAATTCACCCCTCCACTTT	CAISGAGPKGRSSYNSPLHF
TRBV29-1	-	TRBJ1-1	-	TGCAGCGTTGGTGAGCACACTGAAGCTTTCTTT	CSVGEHTEAFF
TRBV10-3	-	TRBJ2-5	few	TGTGCCATCAGTGCCCAGAGGGGACTGGGGACCCAGTACTTC	CAISAQRGLGTQYF
TRBV6-5	-	TRBJ1-2	many	TGTGCCAGCAGTTACTCGATCTTAGCAGAACGCCACCTTAACTATGGCTACACCTTC	CASSYSILAERHLNYGYTF
TRBV5-4	-	TRBJ1-3	-	TGTGCCAGCAGCATGACCACGGGAGCAGGCGGAAACACCATATATTTT	CASSMTTGAGGNTIYF
TRBV20-1	-	TRBJ2-5	many	TGCAGTGCTAGAGGACAGGTTCTAGCAGGGGAGACCCAGTACTTC	CSARGQVLAGETQYF
TRBV28	TRBD2	TRBJ2-7	few	TGTGCCAGCAGTTACCCGGGGACTAGTTACGAGCAGTACTTC	CASSYPGTSYEQYF
TRBV5-1	-	TRBJ1-1	few	TGCGCCAGCAGCTTGGAAGGGACCGCAGTGAACACTGAAGCTTTCTTT	CASSLEGTAVNTEAFF
TRBV19	-	TRBJ1-6	-	TGTGCCAGTAGTACCTCAGGGAGTTCACCCCTCCACTTT	CASSTSGSSPLHF
TRBV20-1	TRBD1	TRBJ2-5	once	TGCAGTGCTAGAGTGACAGGGGAGGTACAGACCCAGTACTTC	CSARVTGEVQTQYF
TRBV7-3	-	TRBJ2-2	few	TGTGCCAGCAGCGCCGCTCTAACCACCGGGGAGCTGTTTTTT	CASSAALTTGELFF
TRBV5-1	TRBD1	TRBJ1-1	-	TGCGCCAGCAGCTTCAGGGGGCAGGGTGAAGCTTTCTTT	CASSFRGQGEAFF
TRBV12-3/TRBV12-4	TRBD2	TRBJ2-5	many	TGTGCCAGCAGCCCTAGCGGACCCTTCCAAGAGACCCAGTACTTC	CASSPSGPFQETQYF
TRBV6-1	-	TRBJ1-1	many	TGTGCCAGCACCAGACCGACATCAACTGAAGCTTTCTTT	CASTRPTSTEAFF
TRBV19	-	TRBJ1-4	few	TGTGCCAGTAGTGCTTGGACAGAGACCAATGAAAAACTGTTTTTT	CASSAWTETNEKLFF
TRBV19	-	TRBJ1-2	-	TGTGCCAGTAGTATCCAATCTCGGTCCTATGGCTACACCTTC	CASSIQSRSYGYTF
TRBV7-6	-	TRBJ1-2	-	TGTGCCAGCAGCACCGCGACAGGCGCTGGGGGCTACACCTTC	CASSTATGAGGYTF
TRBV3-1	TRBD1	TRBJ1-6	-	TGTGCCAGCAGCCAAGTGGGACCGACAGGGTCCCGTCCTAATTCACCCCTCCACTTT	CASSQVGPTGSRPNSPLHF
TRBV20-1	-	TRBJ1-2	few	TGCAGTGCTCCTGACAGATACTATGGCTACACCTTC	CSAPDRYYGYTF
TRBV18	-	TRBJ1-1	few	TGTGCCAGCTCACCAGCAGGGGCCTTGAACACTGAAGCTTTCTTT	CASSPAGALNTEAFF
TRBV10-2	-	TRBJ1-2	-	TGCGCCAGCCTGAGAGGGCAGGGATCAGGTGGCTACACCTTC	CASLRGQGSGGYTF
TRBV29-1	TRBD1	TRBJ2-7	once	TGCAGCGTCGTCAAAGGACAGGCCTACGAGCAGTACTTC	CSVVKGQAYEQYF
TRBV2	-	TRBJ1-4	-	TGTGCCACCAGACTCAGGGTATTGCGTGAAAAACTGTTTTTT	CATRLRVLREKLFF
TRBV6-2/TRBV6-3	-	TRBJ2-3	-	TGTGCCAGCAGTGACCAAGGAGGGTCAGATACGCAGTATTTT	CASSDQGGSDTQYF
TRBV19	-	TRBJ1-2	-	TGTGCCAGTAGTCCCCTGACCGTAGCCCGGAATAACTATGGCTACACCTTC	CASSPLTVARNNYGYTF
TRBV11-1	TRBD2	TRBJ2-7	many	TGTGCCAGCAGCCAGCTAGCGGGAGGGCCCTCCGAGCAGTACTTC	CASSQLAGGPSEQYF
TRBV29-1	TRBD1	TRBJ1-1	-	TGCAGCGTACACGCCGGGACAGCCAGACGAATGGACACTGAAGCTTTCTTT	CSVHAGTARRMDTEAFF
TRBV29-1	TRBD2	TRBJ2-7	few	TGCAGCGTTGGGGGACTAGATGCGTACGAGCAGTACTTC	CSVGGLDAYEQYF
TRBV6-1	-	TRBJ1-5	few	TGTGCCAGCAGTAAAGGGGGGGGTTCTCAGCCCCAGCATTTT	CASSKGGGSQPQHF
TRBV19	-	TRBJ2-4	-	TGTGCCAGTAGTAAAACAGGGGCCAAAAACATTCAGTACTTC	CASSKTGAKNIQYF